Following are 23 T cell receptor beta chains from one sample sequenced in a study of T cell responses to AZD1222 COVID-19 vaccine. Generated by immunoSEQ multiplex PCR, the TCRdb table keeps only in-frame clones and is missing some. Of approximately 150,000 clones listed, 85% to 90% are singletons. The sequences come from peripheral blood, collected on day 0 of AZD1222 vaccination. Receptors were obtained from an adult in good health.

This chain uses TRBV5-1 with TRBJ2-1; 12 nucleotides agree with TRBD2. This CDR3 is built from 15 residues. V gave up 5 bases and J gave up 8 bases; unmatched junction bases: 8. The germline gives CDR1 SGHRS, CDR2 YFSETQ. CDR3 protein: CASRPDPSGRDEQFF. The CDR3 DNA reads as TGCGCCAGCAGACCCGATCCTAGCGGGAGGGATGAGCAGTTCTTC. Full variable domain (remainder filled in from reference TRBV5-1 and TRBJ2-1): KAGVTQTPRYLIKTRGQQVTLSCSPISGHRSVSWYQQTPGQGLQFLFEYFSETQRNKGNFPGRFSGRQFSNSRSEMNVSTLELGDSALYLCASRPDPSGRDEQFFGPGTRLTVL.

The J gene is TRBJ2-1, the V gene TRBV28; tentatively, D is TRBD1 or TRBD2 (5 bases each). The CDR3 sequence is 13 residues long. Trimming pared 7 bases from V and 4 bases from J, leaving 11 bases between. Germline V CDR1 and CDR2: MDHEN, SYDVKM. This CDR3 is CASNGDLYNEQFF. The CDR3 coding sequence is TGTGCCAGCAATGGGGACCTATACAATGAGCAGTTCTTC.

The genes are TRBV18 and TRBJ1-4; D ambiguous. Trimming shortened V by 2 bases and J by 4 bases, and 8 bases separated the two germline ends. CDR1 and CDR2 (germline): KGHSH, LQKENI. This CDR3 has 14 residues. This CDR3 is CASSPTHINEKLFF. The CDR3 bases are TGTGCCAGCTCACCAACACACATTAATGAAAAACTGTTTTTT.

This clone was detected only a few times. The V gene is TRBV4-2, the J gene TRBJ2-7; TRBD1 matches 9 bases. The CDR3 sequence is 16 residues long. With 1 base clipped from V and 4 bases from J, the junction kept 8 bases outside the gene matches. CDR1 and CDR2 from the germline V gene are LGHNA and YNFKEQ. The CDR3 protein is CASSQGNRGHHYEQYF. The CDR3 region has the DNA TGTGCCAGCAGCCAAGGCAACAGGGGGCACCATTACGAGCAGTACTTC.

The V gene is TRBV3-1 (or the pseudogene TRBV3-2), the J gene TRBJ2-5; D is perhaps TRBD1 or TRBD2 (6 bases each). The CDR3 sequence is 15 residues long. Germline V gives CDR1 LGHDT, CDR2 YNNKEL (reference sequence). The germline V and J ends were trimmed by 4 bases and 5 bases, with 17 bases remaining between them. The CDR3 here is CASSLKEGVGETQYF. In nucleotides, the CDR3 is TGTGCCAGCAGCCTGAAGGAGGGGGTTGGGGAGACCCAGTACTTC.

The chain uses TRBV7-8 and TRBJ2-1; no definite D call. Between the trimmed V and J ends, which lost 0 bases and 3 bases, there was a span of 6 bases. This CDR3 contains 14 residues. Germline CDR1 is SGHVS and CDR2 is FQNEAQ. This CDR3 reads CASSLAENYNEQFF. The CDR3 DNA reads as TGTGCCAGCAGCTTAGCGGAAAACTACAATGAGCAGTTCTTC. The full variable domain, rest sourced from reference TRBV7-8 and TRBJ2-1, is GAGVSQSPRYKVAKRGQDVALRCDPISGHVSLFWYQQALGQGPEFLTYFQNEAQLDKSGLPSDRFFAERPEGSVSTLKIQRTQQEDSAVYLCASSLAENYNEQFFGPGTRLTVL.

The genes are TRBV15 and TRBJ2-5, with 12 positions matching TRBD2. V was clipped by 3 bases and J by 4 bases; unmatched bases: 6. From germline, CDR1 is LNHNV and CDR2 YYDKDF (reference sequence). This CDR3 region has 16 residues. The CDR3 DNA reads as TGTGCCACCAGCAGTGGCCGGGGACTAGCGGGAGAGACCCAGTACTTC. It codes for CATSSGRGLAGETQYF.

The chain links TRBV4-2 to TRBJ2-6, with TRBD2 matching over 8 bases. This CDR3 is 16 amino acids long. Germline-derived CDR1 and CDR2 are LGHNA and YNFKEQ. With 2 bases clipped from V and 2 bases from J, the junction kept 2 bases outside the gene matches. CDR3 DNA sequence: TGTGCCAGCAGCCAACCGGGACTAGCTGGGGCCAACGTCCTGACTTTC. Protein sequence: CASSQPGLAGANVLTF.

The chain uses TRBV28 and TRBJ1-6, with D possibly matching TRBD1 (6 bases). Germline V gene data show CDR1 as MDHEN and CDR2 as SYDVKM. The CDR3 loop spans 15 amino acids. The ends were cut back, 6 bases at V and 10 bases at J, with 19 bases in the middle. The CDR3 protein is CASRATQGLGSPLHF. The CDR3, as DNA: TGTGCCAGCAGAGCAACTCAGGGGTTAGGCTCACCCCTCCACTTT. Variable domain in full (rest from reference TRBV28 and TRBJ1-6): DVKVTQSSRYLVKRTGEKVFLECVQDMDHENMFWYRQDPGLGLRLIYFSYDVKMKEKGDIPEGYSVSREKKERFSLILESASTNQTSMYLCASRATQGLGSPLHFGNGTRLTVT.

As DNA, the CDR3 is TGCGCCAGCAGCTTTGGGGACAGGAAGAACACTGAAGCTTTCTTT. Translated, it gives CASSFGDRKNTEAFF. The genes are TRBV5-1 and TRBJ1-1, with TRBD1 matching 8 bases. The CDR3 spans 15 residues. V trimming: 2 bases; J trimming: 1 base; junction bases outside the gene matches: 4. Looked up from germline, CDR1 is SGHRS and CDR2 is YFSETQ.

The J gene is TRBJ1-1, the V gene TRBV30, with 10 bases aligning to TRBD1. The germline gives CDR1 GTSNPN, CDR2 SVGIG (reference sequence). CDR3 length: 13 residues. J was trimmed by 6 bases and V by 4 bases; bases with no gene match: 5. Here the CDR3 DNA reads TGTGCCTGGAAGGGGACAGGGGTCTCTGAAGCTTTCTTT. It yields the protein CAWKGTGVSEAFF.

Details on this clone: A much larger clone is a single base away; this may be a read error. Other DNA sequences within the sample encode an identical CDR3. V usage is TRBV6-5 and J usage is TRBJ2-3; 7 bases align to TRBD2. Germline trimming cut 0 bases from V and 2 bases from J; bases unmatched to any gene: 2. Germline V gives CDR1 MNHEY, CDR2 SVGAGI. This CDR3 is built from 15 residues. The CDR3 DNA reads TGTGCCAGCAGTTACTCCAGCGGGAACACAGATACGCAGTATTTT. This sequence encodes CASSYSSGNTDTQYF.

The rearrangement links TRBV6-1 to TRBJ1-4, with a tentative D call TRBD1 (5 bases). Trimming removed 1 base at V and 0 bases at J, with 6 bases between. CDR3 length: 15 residues. CDR1 is MNHNS, CDR2 SASEGT, per germline. In nucleotides, the CDR3 is TGTGCCAGCAGTGAAGGGGGACCAACTAATGAAAAACTGTTTTTT. Translation: CASSEGGPTNEKLFF.

The count of this clone is one. The chain is built from TRBV28 and TRBJ1-5; D is ambiguous. V dropped 5 bases and J dropped 6 bases, with 14 bases sitting between them. Germline values: CDR1 MDHEN, CDR2 SYDVKM. This CDR3 is built from 14 residues. CDR3 coding DNA: TGTGCCAGCAGTCCCCCGGGTCAGGCTCAGCCCCAGCATTTT. Residues: CASSPPGQAQPQHF.

The V gene is TRBV21-1, the J gene TRBJ2-2; the table's D call, TRBD1, has no DNA check behind it. TRBV21-1 counts as a pseudogene. The CDR3 extends over 15 amino acids. The CDR3 spells CASSKDDKNTGELFF. CDR3 DNA: TGTGCCAGCAGCAAAGACGACAAGAACACCGGGGAGCTGTTTTTT.

This clone was seen a handful of times. The CDR3, as DNA: TGCGCCAGCAGTGAGGCTTTCTACGAGCAGTACTTC. Translating it yields CASSEAFYEQYF. The rearrangement joins TRBV10-2 to TRBJ2-7; D is unclear. The CDR3 covers 12 residues. CDR1 and CDR2 from the germline V gene are WSHSY and SAAADI. Trimming removed 2 bases at V and 3 bases at J, with 5 bases between.

The chain uses TRBV27 and TRBJ2-1; weak D call: TRBD1 (6 bases). The V end was cut by 6 bases, the J end by 3 bases, with 15 bases between. The CDR3 spans 15 residues. CDR1 MNHEY and CDR2 SMNVEV come from the germline V gene (reference sequence). The CDR3 bases are TGTGCCAGCAGGTCAACTAAAGGGGGCTACAATGAGCAGTTCTTC. Its translation: CASRSTKGGYNEQFF.

The rearrangement joins TRBV7-9 to TRBJ2-1, with 11 bases identical to TRBD1. Germline V gives CDR1 SEHNR, CDR2 FQNEAQ (reference sequence). The CDR3 is made up of 15 amino acids. V trimming: 6 bases; J trimming: 5 bases; junction bases outside the gene matches: 6. CDR3 residues: CASRPTGQGDNEQFF. DNA for the CDR3: TGTGCCAGCAGACCAACGGGACAGGGGGACAATGAGCAGTTCTTC.

This rearrangement joins TRBV18 to TRBJ2-7; D is unclear. Germline V lookup: CDR1 KGHSH, CDR2 LQKENI. The CDR3 loop spans 14 amino acids. Trimming stripped 3 bases from V and 3 bases from J, with 12 bases between. The chain's CDR3 is CASSPTNLVYEQYF. CDR3 nucleotide sequence: TGTGCCAGCTCACCCACGAATCTCGTCTACGAGCAGTACTTC.

The CDR3 sequence: CASSPGQRSSGANVLTF. In nucleotides, the CDR3 is TGTGCCAGCAGCCCAGGACAGCGATCCTCTGGGGCCAACGTCCTGACTTTC. V and J are TRBV4-2 and TRBJ2-6; perhaps TRBD1 as D (6 bases). The germline V gene encodes CDR1 LGHNA and CDR2 YNFKEQ. This CDR3 comprises 17 residues. V gave up 4 bases and J gave up 0 bases, with 13 bases separating them.

This clone was counted a few times. The V and J genes are TRBV25-1 and TRBJ1-4; 9 nucleotides match TRBD1. Looked up from germline, CDR1 is MGHDK and CDR2 is SYGVNS. The CDR3 contains 15 residues. The junction had 8 bases not matched to a gene; V was cut back by 7 bases and J by 5 bases. The CDR3 nucleotides are TGTGCCAGCACCTACCGGGACAGGGAGAATGAAAAACTGTTTTTT. The encoded protein is CASTYRDRENEKLFF.

Written as DNA, the CDR3 is TGTGCCAGCAGTTTACGGAATGAGCAGTTCTTC. Amino acid sequence: CASSLRNEQFF. The V call is TRBV28, the J call TRBJ2-1; no firm D call. Germline V lookup: CDR1 MDHEN, CDR2 SYDVKM. V was shortened by 2 bases and J by 7 bases, with 3 bases between the two germline ends. This CDR3 has 11 residues.

The V call is TRBV7-2, the J call TRBJ2-4, with D perhaps TRBD2 (6 bases). This CDR3 comprises 17 residues. The V and J ends lost 2 bases and 0 bases respectively, with 14 bases between them. Per the germline V gene, CDR1 is SGHTA and CDR2 is FQGNSA. CDR3 amino acids: CASSLHGGILAKNIQYF. The CDR3 DNA follows: TGTGCCAGCAGCTTACATGGCGGGATATTAGCCAAAAACATTCAGTACTTC.